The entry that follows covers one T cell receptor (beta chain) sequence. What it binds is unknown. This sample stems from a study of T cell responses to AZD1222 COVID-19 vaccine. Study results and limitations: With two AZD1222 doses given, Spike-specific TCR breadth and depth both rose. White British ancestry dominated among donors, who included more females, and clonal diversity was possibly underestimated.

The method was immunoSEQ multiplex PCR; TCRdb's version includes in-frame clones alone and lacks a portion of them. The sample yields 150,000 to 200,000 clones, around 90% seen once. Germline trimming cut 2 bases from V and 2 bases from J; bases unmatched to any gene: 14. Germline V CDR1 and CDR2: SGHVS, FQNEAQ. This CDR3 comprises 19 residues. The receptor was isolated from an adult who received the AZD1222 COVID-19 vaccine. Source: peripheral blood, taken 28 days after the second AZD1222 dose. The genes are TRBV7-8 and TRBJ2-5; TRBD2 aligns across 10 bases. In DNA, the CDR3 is TGTGCCAGCAGCTTACAACCTTTCATCGGACTAGCGGAGCAAGAGACCCAGTACTTC. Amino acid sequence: CASSLQPFIGLAEQETQYF.